This is a list of T cell receptor beta chains from one sample in a study of CD8+ T cells in alopecia areata. The protocol was immunoSEQ multiplex PCR, while the TCRdb copy is restricted to in-frame clones and leaves out a portion. The sample records approximately 45,000 clones, around 71% being singletons. Sequencing used CD8+ T cells sorted from blood, obtained at week 4, from a patient treated with tofacitinib. The receptors were sampled from a human donor with alopecia areata. CDR3s include the opening cysteine and the closing phenylalanine or tryptophan. The order of the fields is CDR3 DNA, CDR3 protein, J gene, D gene, V gene, clone size. D genes are given only for firm matches. Clone size, where shown, is once, few, many, or a class for clones that have expanded.

CDR3nt: TGTGCCAGCAGCTTAATACGGTCCCCCAACTACGAGCAGTACTTC
CDR3aa: CASSLIRSPNYEQYF
j_gene: TRBJ2-7
d_gene: -
v_gene: TRBV11-2
abundance: -

CDR3nt: TGTGCCTGGAGAGAGGGCAGGACCGGGGAGCTGTTTTTT
CDR3aa: CAWREGRTGELFF
j_gene: TRBJ2-2
d_gene: -
v_gene: TRBV30
abundance: -

CDR3nt: TGCAGCGTTGAAGGGACAGGGGCCCGTAAAAACATTCAGTACTTC
CDR3aa: CSVEGTGARKNIQYF
j_gene: TRBJ2-4
d_gene: TRBD1
v_gene: TRBV29-1
abundance: -

CDR3nt: TGCAGCGTACCCGGGACAGGGTTTGATGGCTACACCTTC
CDR3aa: CSVPGTGFDGYTF
j_gene: TRBJ1-2
d_gene: TRBD1
v_gene: TRBV29-1
abundance: -

CDR3nt: TGCAGCGTTCCGGGACAGGGGCCGGACGAGCAGTACTTC
CDR3aa: CSVPGQGPDEQYF
j_gene: TRBJ2-7
d_gene: TRBD1
v_gene: TRBV29-1
abundance: once

CDR3nt: TGTGCCAGCAGTCCAGGGGCGGGCACTGAAGCTTTCTTT
CDR3aa: CASSPGAGTEAFF
j_gene: TRBJ1-1
d_gene: -
v_gene: TRBV27
abundance: -

CDR3nt: TGCAGCGTGGTCGTGAGTCGGGGCTACGAGCAGTACTTC
CDR3aa: CSVVVSRGYEQYF
j_gene: TRBJ2-7
d_gene: -
v_gene: TRBV29-1
abundance: few

CDR3nt: TGTGCCTGGAGTCATCAGGAAAATTCACCCCTCCACTTT
CDR3aa: CAWSHQENSPLHF
j_gene: TRBJ1-6
d_gene: -
v_gene: TRBV30
abundance: -

CDR3nt: TGCAGCGTTGAAGATCTAGCGGGGGTGGAGACCCAGTACTTC
CDR3aa: CSVEDLAGVETQYF
j_gene: TRBJ2-5
d_gene: TRBD2
v_gene: TRBV29-1
abundance: -

CDR3nt: TGTGCCAGCAGCGGGGACAAGCAGTACTTC
CDR3aa: CASSGDKQYF
j_gene: TRBJ2-7
d_gene: -
v_gene: TRBV25-1
abundance: -

CDR3nt: TGTGCCATCAGTGAACAGGACATCCGAGATACGCAGTATTTT
CDR3aa: CAISEQDIRDTQYF
j_gene: TRBJ2-3
d_gene: -
v_gene: TRBV10-3
abundance: once

CDR3nt: TGTGCCTGGGGAGTGGGACAGGGGACCTACGAGCAGTACTTC
CDR3aa: CAWGVGQGTYEQYF
j_gene: TRBJ2-7
d_gene: TRBD1
v_gene: TRBV30
abundance: -

CDR3nt: TGCAGCGTTGAAGAACTGTGGGGATCCACTGAAGCTTTCTTT
CDR3aa: CSVEELWGSTEAFF
j_gene: TRBJ1-1
d_gene: -
v_gene: TRBV29-1
abundance: -

CDR3nt: TGCAGCGTTGAGAAGGGGAGCACTGAAGCTTTCTTT
CDR3aa: CSVEKGSTEAFF
j_gene: TRBJ1-1
d_gene: -
v_gene: TRBV29-1
abundance: -

CDR3nt: TGCAGCGCCAGGGGGGACAGAGGTGTGGGCACTGAAGCTTTCTTT
CDR3aa: CSARGDRGVGTEAFF
j_gene: TRBJ1-1
d_gene: TRBD1
v_gene: TRBV29-1
abundance: -

CDR3nt: TGCAGCGCTAATACAGGGGCCTATGGCTACACCTTC
CDR3aa: CSANTGAYGYTF
j_gene: TRBJ1-2
d_gene: TRBD1
v_gene: TRBV29-1
abundance: few

CDR3nt: TGCAGCGTTGAACCGGGACAGGGCTATGAGCAGTTCTTC
CDR3aa: CSVEPGQGYEQFF
j_gene: TRBJ2-1
d_gene: TRBD1
v_gene: TRBV29-1
abundance: few

CDR3nt: TGTGCCTGGGGACCGAGCGGGGGGGTCACAGATACGCAGTATTTT
CDR3aa: CAWGPSGGVTDTQYF
j_gene: TRBJ2-3
d_gene: TRBD2
v_gene: TRBV30
abundance: -

CDR3nt: TGTGCCAGTAGTATTGGGCCCGAAGGTAATTCACCCCTCCACTTT
CDR3aa: CASSIGPEGNSPLHF
j_gene: TRBJ1-6
d_gene: -
v_gene: TRBV19
abundance: -

CDR3nt: TGCGCCAGCAGCCAAGCCCCGGGGGCAACTGAAGCTTTCTTT
CDR3aa: CASSQAPGATEAFF
j_gene: TRBJ1-1
d_gene: -
v_gene: TRBV4-3
abundance: -

CDR3nt: TGTGCCAGCAGTTTATCAAGGACAGGCGCTTATAACTATGGCTACACCTTC
CDR3aa: CASSLSRTGAYNYGYTF
j_gene: TRBJ1-2
d_gene: TRBD1
v_gene: TRBV27
abundance: -

CDR3nt: TGCGCCAGCAGCCAAGCAGGGGAGTTCTATGGCTACACCTTC
CDR3aa: CASSQAGEFYGYTF
j_gene: TRBJ1-2
d_gene: -
v_gene: TRBV4-3
abundance: -

CDR3nt: TGTGCCAGCCTCGGGGGGCGTAGTGGCTACACCTTC
CDR3aa: CASLGGRSGYTF
j_gene: TRBJ1-2
d_gene: -
v_gene: TRBV25-1
abundance: once

CDR3nt: TGCAGCGCAACGACAGGCACGGTTTACGAGCAGTACTTC
CDR3aa: CSATTGTVYEQYF
j_gene: TRBJ2-7
d_gene: -
v_gene: TRBV29-1
abundance: -

CDR3nt: TGTGCCACCTCGGACACCACAGATACGCAGTATTTT
CDR3aa: CATSDTTDTQYF
j_gene: TRBJ2-3
d_gene: -
v_gene: TRBV10-3
abundance: -

CDR3nt: TGCAGCGCCCACCATGGGGGGGGGACCCAAGAGACCCAGTACTTC
CDR3aa: CSAHHGGGTQETQYF
j_gene: TRBJ2-5
d_gene: TRBD2
v_gene: TRBV29-1
abundance: few

CDR3nt: TGTGCCAGCAGTCCCCGTACTAGTTTGGAGACCCAGTACTTC
CDR3aa: CASSPRTSLETQYF
j_gene: TRBJ2-5
d_gene: -
v_gene: TRBV7-6
abundance: -

CDR3nt: TGTGCCTGGAGTGTGGAAGGAGTCGAGCAGTACTTC
CDR3aa: CAWSVEGVEQYF
j_gene: TRBJ2-7
d_gene: -
v_gene: TRBV30
abundance: -

CDR3nt: TGTGCCAGCAGTTATATCCTTGACTATGGCTACACCTTC
CDR3aa: CASSYILDYGYTF
j_gene: TRBJ1-2
d_gene: -
v_gene: TRBV6-6
abundance: -